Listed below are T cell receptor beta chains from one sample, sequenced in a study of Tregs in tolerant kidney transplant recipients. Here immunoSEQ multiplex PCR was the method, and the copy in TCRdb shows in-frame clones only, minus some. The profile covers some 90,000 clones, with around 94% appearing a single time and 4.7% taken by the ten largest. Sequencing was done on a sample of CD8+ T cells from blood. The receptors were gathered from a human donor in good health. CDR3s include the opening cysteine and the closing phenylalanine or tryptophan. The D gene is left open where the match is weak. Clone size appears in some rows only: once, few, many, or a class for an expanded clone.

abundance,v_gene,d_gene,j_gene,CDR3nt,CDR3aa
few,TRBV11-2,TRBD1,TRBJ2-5,TGTGCCAGCAGCCCCAGGACAGGGGGGAAACAAGAGACCCAGTACTTC,CASSPRTGGKQETQYF
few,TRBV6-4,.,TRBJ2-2,TGTGCCAGCAGTGAAGACTACACCGGGGAGCTGTTTTTT,CASSEDYTGELFF
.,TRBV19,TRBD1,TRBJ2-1,TGTGCCACTGGACAGGCCTCCTACAATGAGCAGTTCTTC,CATGQASYNEQFF
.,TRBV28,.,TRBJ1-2,TGTGCCAGCAGTTTCGGGTCCTATGGCTACACCTTC,CASSFGSYGYTF
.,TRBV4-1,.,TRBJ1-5,TGCGCCAGCAGCCGGAGTGGGGTTAACAGCAATCAGCCCCAGCATTTT,CASSRSGVNSNQPQHF
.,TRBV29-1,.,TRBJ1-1,TGCAGCGTTGAGTCGGGGGCGCGAGACACTGAAGCTTTCTTT,CSVESGARDTEAFF
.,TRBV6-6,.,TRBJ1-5,TGTGCCAGCAGTTACTCTGGTGAAGGTCGCAATCAGCCCCAGCATTTT,CASSYSGEGRNQPQHF
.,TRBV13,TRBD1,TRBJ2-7,TGTGCCAGCAGCTTAGGGGGGACAGGGTTCTACGAGCAGTACTTC,CASSLGGTGFYEQYF
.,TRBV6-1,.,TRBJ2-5,TGTGCCAGCAGTCCCCCGGACAGTATTCAAGAGACCCAGTACTTC,CASSPPDSIQETQYF
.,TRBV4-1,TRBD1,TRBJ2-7,TGCGCCAGCAGCCAAGTTGCCACAGGGGTTTCCTACGAGCAGTACTTC,CASSQVATGVSYEQYF
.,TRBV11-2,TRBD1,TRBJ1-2,TGTGCCAGCAGTCCCGCGCCAGGGGGCTATGGCTACACCTTC,CASSPAPGGYGYTF
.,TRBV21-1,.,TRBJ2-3,TGTGCCAGCAGAGGGGGGGGCCCAATAGATACGCAGTATTTT,CASRGGGPIDTQYF
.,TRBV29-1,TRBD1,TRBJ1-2,TGCAGCGCTTGTCCGGGACAGCTGTCTAGTGACTACACCTTC,CSACPGQLSSDYTF
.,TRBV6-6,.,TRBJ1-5,TGTGCCAGCAGTCCGGGGTTGGGCAATCAGCCCCAGCATTTT,CASSPGLGNQPQHF
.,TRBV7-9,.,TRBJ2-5,TGTGCCAGCAGCCAAGAAAGGGGAACCCAAGAGACCCAGTACTTC,CASSQERGTQETQYF
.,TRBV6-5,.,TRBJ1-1,TGTGCCACTCACGCGAATCCCTATATGAACACTGAAGCTTTCTTT,CATHANPYMNTEAFF
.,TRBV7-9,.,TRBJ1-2,TGTGCCAGCAGCTTAACCCGCACAGGAAACTATGGCTACACCTTC,CASSLTRTGNYGYTF
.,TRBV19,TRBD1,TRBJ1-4,TGTGCCAGTAGTACCCTTAAGCGGGACAGGGATGAAAAACTGTTTTTT,CASSTLKRDRDEKLFF
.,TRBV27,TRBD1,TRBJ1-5,TGTGCCAGCAGTTTAATCCCAGGGGGCGGTCAGCCCCAGCATTTT,CASSLIPGGGQPQHF
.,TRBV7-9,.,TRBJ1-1,TGTGCCAGCAGCCGGGACCTCGGGGGGGCTGAAGCTTTCTTT,CASSRDLGGAEAFF
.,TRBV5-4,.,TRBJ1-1,TGTGCCAGCAGATACGGACTGGGGACTGAAGCTTTCTTT,CASRYGLGTEAFF
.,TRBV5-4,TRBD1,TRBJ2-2,TGTGCCAGCAGCTCGTGGACAGGTCCTTACGGGGAGCTGTTTTTT,CASSSWTGPYGELFF
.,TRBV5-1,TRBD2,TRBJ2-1,TGCGCCAGCGGACTAGCGGCGACCTCCTACAATGAGCAGTTCTTC,CASGLAATSYNEQFF
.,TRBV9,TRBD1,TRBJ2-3,TGTGCCAGCAGCCTCCGACAGGGATCAGATACGCAGTATTTT,CASSLRQGSDTQYF
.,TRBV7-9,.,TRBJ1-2,TGTGCGGCTGGCGATGGCTACACCTTC,CAAGDGYTF
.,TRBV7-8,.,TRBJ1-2,TGTGCCAGCAGCCATGGCCAAAAGGGGGGGGCCGGATATGGCTACACCTTC,CASSHGQKGGAGYGYTF
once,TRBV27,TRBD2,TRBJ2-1,TGTGCCAGCAGTTTAAGTAGCGGGAGGGCGGATGAGCAGTTCTTC,CASSLSSGRADEQFF
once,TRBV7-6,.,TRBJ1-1,TGTGCCAGCAGCTTAAAAGGGGCAAACACTGAAGCTTTCTTT,CASSLKGANTEAFF
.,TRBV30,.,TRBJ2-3,TGTGCCTGGAGTCCCTACACAGATACGCAGTATTTT,CAWSPYTDTQYF
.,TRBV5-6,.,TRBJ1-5,TGTGCCAGCAGCTTGGCTTGGGGACCCAATCAGCCCCAGCATTTT,CASSLAWGPNQPQHF
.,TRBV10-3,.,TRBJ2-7,TGTGCCATCAGTGACGGGCATCCGGCCTACGAGCAGTACTTC,CAISDGHPAYEQYF
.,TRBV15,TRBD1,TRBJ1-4,TGTGCCACCAGCCATGACAGGGGAAAGGAAAAACTGTTTTTT,CATSHDRGKEKLFF
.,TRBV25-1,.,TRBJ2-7,TGTGCCAGCAGCCCAAAGAGGGTTCACGAGCAGTACTTC,CASSPKRVHEQYF
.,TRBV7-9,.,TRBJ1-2,TGTGCCAGCAGCTTAGCCTCCGGGCCAGAAGGCAACTATGGCTACACCTTC,CASSLASGPEGNYGYTF
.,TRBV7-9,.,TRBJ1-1,TGTGCCAGCAGCTTAACCCTACAGGGTACTGAAGCTTTCTTT,CASSLTLQGTEAFF
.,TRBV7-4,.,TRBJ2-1,TGTGCCAGCAGCTTAGAAATCCCCTACCTTACGGTGGAGCACAATGAGCAGTTCTTC,CASSLEIPYLTVEHNEQFF
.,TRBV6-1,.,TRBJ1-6,TGTGCCAGCAGCGGGGAGGGCAGGTTTTTGGCCCTCCACTTT,CASSGEGRFLALHF
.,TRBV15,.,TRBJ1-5,TGTGCCACCAGCAGAGATCGGGTAGGGAATCAGCCCCAGCATTTT,CATSRDRVGNQPQHF
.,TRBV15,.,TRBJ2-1,TGTGCCACCAGCAGAGGAGGGAATGAGCAGTTCTTC,CATSRGGNEQFF
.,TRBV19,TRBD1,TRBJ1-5,TGTGCCAGTGAAGACCAGGGACAGGGTTATCAGCCCCAGCATTTT,CASEDQGQGYQPQHF
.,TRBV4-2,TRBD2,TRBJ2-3,TGTGCCAGCAGCCACGGCGGGGGAGGGGCAGATACGCAGTATTTT,CASSHGGGGADTQYF
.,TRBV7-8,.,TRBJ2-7,TGTGCCAGCAGCTCCAGGTCCGAACTTCCTTACGAGCAGTACTTC,CASSSRSELPYEQYF
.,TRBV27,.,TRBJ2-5,TGTGCCAGCAGTCTCAGCTCCGCTCGGGAGCAGTACTTC,CASSLSSAREQYF
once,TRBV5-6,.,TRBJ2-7,TGTGCCAGCAGCTTGGGGGCAGTCTCCTACGAGCAGTACTTC,CASSLGAVSYEQYF
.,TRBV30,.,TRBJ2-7,TGTGCCTGGAGTGTAGGGAACGAGCAGTACTTC,CAWSVGNEQYF
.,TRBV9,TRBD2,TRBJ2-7,TGTGCCAGCAGCGTAGGGGCGGGAGTTTTTGCCGAGCAGTACTTC,CASSVGAGVFAEQYF
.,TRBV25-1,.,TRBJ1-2,TGTGCCAGCAGCCCATCTGTGTCTGGAAAACATGGCTACACCTTC,CASSPSVSGKHGYTF
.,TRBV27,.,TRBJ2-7,TGTGCCACCCGCAAGGGCTACGAGCAGTACTTC,CATRKGYEQYF
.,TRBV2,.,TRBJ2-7,TGTGCCAGCAGTCCCTCGGAGGCCCCACTGTACTTC,CASSPSEAPLYF
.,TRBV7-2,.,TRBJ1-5,TGTGCCAGCAGCTTAATGGGGCCGGATCAGCCCCAGCATTTT,CASSLMGPDQPQHF
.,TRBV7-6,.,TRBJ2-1,TGTGCCAGCAGCTTAGGAGCGGGCAGCGGTTACAATGAGCAGTTCTTC,CASSLGAGSGYNEQFF
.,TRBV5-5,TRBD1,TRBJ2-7,TGTGCCAGCAGCTTTACACAGGGGGCGTTTTCCTACGAGCAGTACTTC,CASSFTQGAFSYEQYF
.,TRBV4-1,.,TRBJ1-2,TGCGCCAGCAGCCAGATGGGGGCAGGAGGCTACACCTTC,CASSQMGAGGYTF